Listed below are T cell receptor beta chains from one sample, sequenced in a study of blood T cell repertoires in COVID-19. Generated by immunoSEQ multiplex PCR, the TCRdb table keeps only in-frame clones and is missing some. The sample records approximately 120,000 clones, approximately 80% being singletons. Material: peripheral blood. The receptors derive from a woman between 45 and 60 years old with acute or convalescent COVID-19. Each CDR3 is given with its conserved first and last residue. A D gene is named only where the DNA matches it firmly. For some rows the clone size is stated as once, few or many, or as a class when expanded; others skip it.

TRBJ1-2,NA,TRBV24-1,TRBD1,TGTGCCACCAGCAGACAGGGAATGGGTGGCTACACCTTC,CATSRQGMGGYTF
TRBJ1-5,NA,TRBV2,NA,TGTGCCAGCAGTGTTAATGGCGGTCATAGCAATCAGCCCCAGCATTTT,CASSVNGGHSNQPQHF
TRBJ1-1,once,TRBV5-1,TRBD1,TGCGCCAGCAGCCCTACGACAGGGGGAAACACTGAAGCTTTCTTT,CASSPTTGGNTEAFF
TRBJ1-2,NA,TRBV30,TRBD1,TGTGCCTGGCAGACAGGGGGACGTCTTGGCTACACCTTC,CAWQTGGRLGYTF
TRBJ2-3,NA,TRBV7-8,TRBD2,TGTGCCAGCAGCCGGGGACTAGCGGGGTTCACAGATACGCAGTATTTT,CASSRGLAGFTDTQYF
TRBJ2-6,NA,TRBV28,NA,TGTGCCAGCAGTTTGGCGGGCTCTGGGGCCAACGTCCTGACTTTC,CASSLAGSGANVLTF
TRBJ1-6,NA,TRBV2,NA,TGTGCCAGCAGCCCCGGGACACTCTCACCCCTCCACTTT,CASSPGTLSPLHF
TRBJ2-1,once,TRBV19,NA,TGTGCCAGTAGTATAGCGGGGGGCGGGTTTGAGCAGTTCTTC,CASSIAGGGFEQFF
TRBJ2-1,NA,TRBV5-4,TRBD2,TGTGCCAGCAGCATACTAGCGGGCGAGGGGAATGAGCAGTTCTTC,CASSILAGEGNEQFF
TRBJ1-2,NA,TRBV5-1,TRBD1,TGCGCCAGCAGCATAGGACAGGGGATGGCGGATGGCTACACCTTC,CASSIGQGMADGYTF
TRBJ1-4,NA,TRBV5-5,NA,TGTGCCAGCAGCTCGGGGGTTAATGAAAAACTGTTTTTT,CASSSGVNEKLFF
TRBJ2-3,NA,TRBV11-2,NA,TGTGCCAGCAGCTTAGATCAGGTGGCGGATACGCAGTATTTT,CASSLDQVADTQYF
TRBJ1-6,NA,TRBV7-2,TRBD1,TGTGCCAGCAGCTCCAGGGAGGCAGGGGGCAATTCACCCCTCCACTTT,CASSSREAGGNSPLHF
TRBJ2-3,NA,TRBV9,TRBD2,TGTGCCAGCAGTTTCACTCCCCGGGGGGGAGCAGATACGCAGTATTTT,CASSFTPRGGADTQYF
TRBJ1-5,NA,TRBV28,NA,TGTGCCAGCAGTTTGGTAGGGGGAGTGGTGCCCCAGCATTTT,CASSLVGGVVPQHF
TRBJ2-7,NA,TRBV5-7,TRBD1,TGTGCCAGCAGCTTTGGGACAGACCTTTCCTACGAGCAGTACTTC,CASSFGTDLSYEQYF
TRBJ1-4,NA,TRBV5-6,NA,TGTGCCAGCAGCTTCAGGGTTAGGAATGAAAAACTGTTTTTT,CASSFRVRNEKLFF
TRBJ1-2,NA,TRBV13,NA,TGTGCCAGCAGCTTCGTCGACAGGCCTAACTATGGCTACACCTTC,CASSFVDRPNYGYTF
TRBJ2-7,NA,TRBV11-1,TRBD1,TGTGCCAGCAGCGGGACAGGGCTCGAGCAGTACTTC,CASSGTGLEQYF
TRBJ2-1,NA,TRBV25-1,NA,TGTGCCAGCAGTGTATCACCCGACAGGCGGGAGCAGTTCTTC,CASSVSPDRREQFF
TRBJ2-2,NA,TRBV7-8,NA,TGTGCCAGCAGCTTAGGTCTGCGCAACACCGGGGAGCTGTTTTTT,CASSLGLRNTGELFF
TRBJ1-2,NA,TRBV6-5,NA,TGTGCCAGCAGTTCGGGCTATGGCTACACCTTC,CASSSGYGYTF
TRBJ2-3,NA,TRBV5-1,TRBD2,TGCGCCAGCAGCTTGGCCATAGGCGGGGGGGCGTGGGATACGCAGTATTTT,CASSLAIGGGAWDTQYF
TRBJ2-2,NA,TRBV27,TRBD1,TGTGCCAGCAGTTTAGGTTCCGGGACAGCGCGAGGGGAGCTGTTTTTT,CASSLGSGTARGELFF
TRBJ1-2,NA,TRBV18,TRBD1,TGTGCCAGCTCACCTCTTCCCCCGGGACAGGGTTTTGGCTACACCTTC,CASSPLPPGQGFGYTF
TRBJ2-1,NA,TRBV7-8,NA,TGTGCCAGCAGCCTACAAGGACTAAGGAAGTTCTTC,CASSLQGLRKFF
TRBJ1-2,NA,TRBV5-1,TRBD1,TGCGCCAGCAGCTTTAGGACAGGGGGAGGCTACACCTTC,CASSFRTGGGYTF
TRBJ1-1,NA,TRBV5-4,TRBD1,TGTGCCAGCAGCTCCAAACAGGGGGAGGGGGATATGAACACTGAAGCTTTCTTT,CASSSKQGEGDMNTEAFF
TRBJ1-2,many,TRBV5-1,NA,TGCGCCAGCAGCCATTCCCAGGGCGCCTACACCTTC,CASSHSQGAYTF
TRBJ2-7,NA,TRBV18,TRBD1,TGTGCCAGCTCACCACCGGGACAGGGGATCTGGTACTTC,CASSPPGQGIWYF
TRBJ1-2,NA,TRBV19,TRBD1,TGTGCCAGTAGTATGCGACAGGGGGCCTTCTATGGCTACACCTTC,CASSMRQGAFYGYTF
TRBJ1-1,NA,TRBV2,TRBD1,TGTGCCAGCAGTGTGCAGGGGGCTTCCCCTGAAGCTTTCTTT,CASSVQGASPEAFF
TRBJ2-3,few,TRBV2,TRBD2,TGTGCCAGCAATCTAGCGGGGGGACGGAGCACAGATACGCAGTATTTT,CASNLAGGRSTDTQYF
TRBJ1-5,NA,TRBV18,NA,TGTGCCAGCTCTTTATCGGCGGTTAGCAATCAGCCCCAGCATTTT,CASSLSAVSNQPQHF
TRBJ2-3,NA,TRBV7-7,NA,TGTGCCAGCAGCCCGGGCGGGAGCACAGATACGCAGTATTTT,CASSPGGSTDTQYF
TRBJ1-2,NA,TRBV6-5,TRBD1,TGTGCCAGCAAAAACAGGGGGAGTATCTATGGCTACACCTTC,CASKNRGSIYGYTF
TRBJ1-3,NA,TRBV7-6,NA,TGTGCCAGCAGCTTAGCACCCCAGGGATCTTCTGGAAACACCATATATTTT,CASSLAPQGSSGNTIYF
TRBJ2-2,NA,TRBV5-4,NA,TGTGCCAGCAGCTTGGGTCTTAACACCGGGGAGCTGTTTTTT,CASSLGLNTGELFF
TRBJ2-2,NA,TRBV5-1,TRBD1,TGCGCCAGCACCCAGGGGGCCGACACCGGGGAGCTGTTTTTT,CASTQGADTGELFF
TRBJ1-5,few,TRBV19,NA,TGTGCCAGTACCCTTAGGGGGAAAGGAAGGAGCAATCAGCCCCAGCATTTT,CASTLRGKGRSNQPQHF
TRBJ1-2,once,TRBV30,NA,TGTGCCTGGAGTGTACTTCCTTACACCTTC,CAWSVLPYTF
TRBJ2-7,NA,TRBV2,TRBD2,TGTGCCAGCAGTGAATCAGCGGGGGGATTGAGCTCCTACGAGCAGTACTTC,CASSESAGGLSSYEQYF
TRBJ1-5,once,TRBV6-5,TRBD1,TGTGCCAGCAGAATCCGTTACAGGGGAAAGCCCCAGCATTTT,CASRIRYRGKPQHF